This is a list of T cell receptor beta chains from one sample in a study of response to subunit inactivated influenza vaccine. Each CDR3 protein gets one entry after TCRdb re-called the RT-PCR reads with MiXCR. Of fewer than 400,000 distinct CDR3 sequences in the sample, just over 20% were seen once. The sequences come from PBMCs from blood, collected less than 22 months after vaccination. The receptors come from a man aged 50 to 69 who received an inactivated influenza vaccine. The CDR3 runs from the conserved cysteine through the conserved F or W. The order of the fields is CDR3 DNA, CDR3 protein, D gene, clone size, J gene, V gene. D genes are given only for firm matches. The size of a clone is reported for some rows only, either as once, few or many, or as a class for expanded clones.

CDR3nt: TGCAGTGCTTCAACGGTCTCCTACAATGAGCAGTTCTTC; CDR3aa: CSASTVSYNEQFF; d_gene: NA; abundance: few; j_gene: TRBJ2-1; v_gene: TRBV20-1
CDR3nt: TGTGCCAGCAGCTTAAGCACAGATACGCAGTATTTT; CDR3aa: CASSLSTDTQYF; d_gene: NA; abundance: many; j_gene: TRBJ2-3; v_gene: TRBV7-2
CDR3nt: TGCGCCAGCAGCAAAAGTCTCGTTTATAATTCACCCCTCCACTTT; CDR3aa: CASSKSLVYNSPLHF; d_gene: NA; abundance: many; j_gene: TRBJ1-6; v_gene: TRBV4-3
CDR3nt: TGTGCCACCAGTGATTTGCCGGGGACACACAATGAGCAGTTCTTC; CDR3aa: CATSDLPGTHNEQFF; d_gene: NA; abundance: few; j_gene: TRBJ2-1; v_gene: TRBV24-1
CDR3nt: TGTGCCTGGAGGATACAGGGGCCAGCCTACAATGAGCAGTTCTTC; CDR3aa: CAWRIQGPAYNEQFF; d_gene: TRBD1; abundance: NA; j_gene: TRBJ2-1; v_gene: TRBV30
CDR3nt: TGTGCCAGCAGCTATAGCGGGAGCCTCAAGGAGACCCAGTACTTC; CDR3aa: CASSYSGSLKETQYF; d_gene: TRBD2; abundance: once; j_gene: TRBJ2-5; v_gene: TRBV12-3/TRBV12-4
CDR3nt: TGCGCCAGCAGCCCTGGGAGCAACTCTGGAAACACCATATATTTT; CDR3aa: CASSPGSNSGNTIYF; d_gene: NA; abundance: many; j_gene: TRBJ1-3; v_gene: TRBV4-3
CDR3nt: TGTGCCAGCAGCTTAGGGACAGCGAAATCCACAGATACGCAGTATTTT; CDR3aa: CASSLGTAKSTDTQYF; d_gene: NA; abundance: few; j_gene: TRBJ2-3; v_gene: TRBV11-3
CDR3nt: TGTGCCAGCAGTTTAGCGCTCGATAGCACAGATACGCAGTATTTT; CDR3aa: CASSLALDSTDTQYF; d_gene: NA; abundance: few; j_gene: TRBJ2-3; v_gene: TRBV28
CDR3nt: TGTGCCAGCAGCTTCGGTGCTTCCGGGGAGCTGTTTTTT; CDR3aa: CASSFGASGELFF; d_gene: NA; abundance: few; j_gene: TRBJ2-2; v_gene: TRBV7-9
CDR3nt: TGCAGCGTTGAAGATCGCGCAGGTTACCATTTC; CDR3aa: CSVEDRAGYHF; d_gene: NA; abundance: NA; j_gene: TRBJ2-6; v_gene: TRBV29-1
CDR3nt: TGCGCCAGCAGCTGGACGGAGACGGGCGGGGAGCTGTTTTTT; CDR3aa: CASSWTETGGELFF; d_gene: NA; abundance: NA; j_gene: TRBJ2-2; v_gene: TRBV5-1
CDR3nt: TGTGCCACCAGCAGAGGTGGCGGTCCCTACAATGAGCAGTTCTTC; CDR3aa: CATSRGGGPYNEQFF; d_gene: NA; abundance: few; j_gene: TRBJ2-1; v_gene: TRBV15
CDR3nt: TGCAGTGCTAGGCCGACTAGCCTCCGGAGCTCCTACAATGAGCAGTTCTTC; CDR3aa: CSARPTSLRSSYNEQFF; d_gene: TRBD2; abundance: few; j_gene: TRBJ2-1; v_gene: TRBV20-1
CDR3nt: TGCGCCAGCAGCTTGGCCCCTCGGGAAGTAGGCACTGAAGCTTTCTTT; CDR3aa: CASSLAPREVGTEAFF; d_gene: NA; abundance: NA; j_gene: TRBJ1-1; v_gene: TRBV5-1
CDR3nt: TGTGCCAGCAGGGACCATCCCCTTGGCTACACCTTC; CDR3aa: CASRDHPLGYTF; d_gene: NA; abundance: NA; j_gene: TRBJ1-2; v_gene: TRBV28
CDR3nt: TGTGCCAGCAGCAAATCTCCGGGTCCCGGCGCCGAAAAACTGTTTTTT; CDR3aa: CASSKSPGPGAEKLFF; d_gene: NA; abundance: many; j_gene: TRBJ1-4; v_gene: TRBV21-1
CDR3nt: TGTGCCAGCAGCCAAGAGACAGATACGCAGTATTTT; CDR3aa: CASSQETDTQYF; d_gene: NA; abundance: NA; j_gene: TRBJ2-3; v_gene: TRBV4-2
CDR3nt: TGTGCCTGGAGCAAGGGGGCGAACACTGAAGCTTTCTTT; CDR3aa: CAWSKGANTEAFF; d_gene: TRBD1; abundance: few; j_gene: TRBJ1-1; v_gene: TRBV30
CDR3nt: TGTGCCAGCAGCCAAGCGGGTTGGAATGGCTACACCTTC; CDR3aa: CASSQAGWNGYTF; d_gene: NA; abundance: NA; j_gene: TRBJ1-2; v_gene: TRBV3-1
CDR3nt: TGCAGTGCTCGTCGGCAGTGGCCAGATACGCAGTATTTT; CDR3aa: CSARRQWPDTQYF; d_gene: NA; abundance: NA; j_gene: TRBJ2-3; v_gene: TRBV20-1
CDR3nt: TGTGCCAGCAGTCCCAGGGCCGCAACTAATGAAAAACTGTTTTTT; CDR3aa: CASSPRAATNEKLFF; d_gene: NA; abundance: few; j_gene: TRBJ1-4; v_gene: TRBV7-2
CDR3nt: TGTGCCAGCAGCTTGACAGGGTTTGAGAAAAACATTCAGTACTTC; CDR3aa: CASSLTGFEKNIQYF; d_gene: NA; abundance: many; j_gene: TRBJ2-4; v_gene: TRBV5-8
CDR3nt: TGTGCCAGCAGTCAATACAGGGATCCGTACGAGCAGTACTTC; CDR3aa: CASSQYRDPYEQYF; d_gene: NA; abundance: few; j_gene: TRBJ2-7; v_gene: TRBV27
CDR3nt: TGTGCCAGCAGTTACACCGGGACAGGGGAAGACGAGCAGTACTTC; CDR3aa: CASSYTGTGEDEQYF; d_gene: TRBD1; abundance: few; j_gene: TRBJ2-7; v_gene: TRBV6-2/TRBV6-3
CDR3nt: TGCAGTGCTAGAGGGACAGGGGGCCAACCTAGCACAGATACGCAGTATTTT; CDR3aa: CSARGTGGQPSTDTQYF; d_gene: TRBD1; abundance: NA; j_gene: TRBJ2-3; v_gene: TRBV20-1
CDR3nt: TGCAGTGCTAGGAGGGGGTCCTACGAGCAGTACTTC; CDR3aa: CSARRGSYEQYF; d_gene: NA; abundance: few; j_gene: TRBJ2-7; v_gene: TRBV20-1
CDR3nt: TGCGCCAGCAGCCGATCCCGAGGGGGCTTAAGTACTGAAGCTTTCTTT; CDR3aa: CASSRSRGGLSTEAFF; d_gene: TRBD1; abundance: NA; j_gene: TRBJ1-1; v_gene: TRBV4-3
CDR3nt: TGTGCCAGCAGCGTCCGTAGGGACTCCCCTGGGGAGACCCAGTACTTC; CDR3aa: CASSVRRDSPGETQYF; d_gene: NA; abundance: NA; j_gene: TRBJ2-5; v_gene: TRBV9
CDR3nt: TGTGCCAGCAGCTTGGGTCCAGAAAACTATGGCTACACCTTC; CDR3aa: CASSLGPENYGYTF; d_gene: NA; abundance: few; j_gene: TRBJ1-2; v_gene: TRBV5-6
CDR3nt: TGCGCCAGCAGCTGGTGGACCACAGGGGGTGGTAATTCACCCCTCCACTTT; CDR3aa: CASSWWTTGGGNSPLHF; d_gene: TRBD1; abundance: few; j_gene: TRBJ1-6; v_gene: TRBV5-1
CDR3nt: TGCGCCAGCAGCCAAGAGGGAGGGGCTTACCAAGAGACCCAGTACTTC; CDR3aa: CASSQEGGAYQETQYF; d_gene: TRBD2; abundance: few; j_gene: TRBJ2-5; v_gene: TRBV4-1
CDR3nt: TGCGCCAGCAGCTTGGGCCAGCCCAACACTGAAGCTTTCTTT; CDR3aa: CASSLGQPNTEAFF; d_gene: NA; abundance: many; j_gene: TRBJ1-1; v_gene: TRBV5-1
CDR3nt: TGCGCCAGCAGCCTCAGTGCAGGACTTCTCCTCAATGAGCAGTTCTTC; CDR3aa: CASSLSAGLLLNEQFF; d_gene: NA; abundance: few; j_gene: TRBJ2-1; v_gene: TRBV5-1
CDR3nt: TGTGCCAGCAGCCTAAAGACGGCACAAGAGACCCAGTACTTC; CDR3aa: CASSLKTAQETQYF; d_gene: NA; abundance: NA; j_gene: TRBJ2-5; v_gene: TRBV6-1
CDR3nt: TGTGCCAGCAGAGTTGGACTAGCGGAGGCGACCCAGTACTTC; CDR3aa: CASRVGLAEATQYF; d_gene: TRBD2; abundance: few; j_gene: TRBJ2-5; v_gene: TRBV7-2
CDR3nt: TGTGCCAGCAGCCCACTAGCGGGTAGCAGTGAGCAGTTCTTC; CDR3aa: CASSPLAGSSEQFF; d_gene: TRBD2; abundance: NA; j_gene: TRBJ2-1; v_gene: TRBV11-3
CDR3nt: TGTGCCAGCACCCCGGGACACAACTATGGCTACACCTTC; CDR3aa: CASTPGHNYGYTF; d_gene: NA; abundance: NA; j_gene: TRBJ1-2; v_gene: TRBV7-2
CDR3nt: TGTGCTAGCAGTTCAACAGGGAGAGATACGCAGTATTTT; CDR3aa: CASSSTGRDTQYF; d_gene: NA; abundance: few; j_gene: TRBJ2-3; v_gene: TRBV7-6
CDR3nt: TGCAGTGCTAGAGATCGCGTCCAAGAGACCCAGTACTTC; CDR3aa: CSARDRVQETQYF; d_gene: NA; abundance: few; j_gene: TRBJ2-5; v_gene: TRBV20-1
CDR3nt: TGCGCCAGCAGACGGGACTTCCGGGCAGCGGACGAGCAGTACTTC; CDR3aa: CASRRDFRAADEQYF; d_gene: NA; abundance: once; j_gene: TRBJ2-7; v_gene: TRBV5-1
CDR3nt: TGCAGTGCTCAGGACAGGGCAGATGGCTACACCTTC; CDR3aa: CSAQDRADGYTF; d_gene: TRBD1; abundance: NA; j_gene: TRBJ1-2; v_gene: TRBV20-1
CDR3nt: TGTGCCAGCAGCAAGACAGGGGTGAACACTGAAGCTTTCTTT; CDR3aa: CASSKTGVNTEAFF; d_gene: TRBD1; abundance: once; j_gene: TRBJ1-1; v_gene: TRBV11-3
CDR3nt: TGCGCCAGCAGCTTTTCAGGGCAGGGACGTTACAATGAGCAGTTCTTC; CDR3aa: CASSFSGQGRYNEQFF; d_gene: NA; abundance: many; j_gene: TRBJ2-1; v_gene: TRBV5-1
CDR3nt: TGTGCCAGCAGCTCCCTCCCCTCCTACGAGCAGTACTTC; CDR3aa: CASSSLPSYEQYF; d_gene: NA; abundance: few; j_gene: TRBJ2-7; v_gene: TRBV5-5
CDR3nt: TGTGCCAGCAGCACAGGAAGCACTGAAGCTTTCTTT; CDR3aa: CASSTGSTEAFF; d_gene: NA; abundance: NA; j_gene: TRBJ1-1; v_gene: TRBV12-3/TRBV12-4
CDR3nt: TGTGCCAGCAGTTATATGGTGACTAGCGGGCAGGATACAGATACGCAGTATTTT; CDR3aa: CASSYMVTSGQDTDTQYF; d_gene: TRBD2; abundance: few; j_gene: TRBJ2-3; v_gene: TRBV6-2/TRBV6-3
CDR3nt: TGTGCCAGCAGCCAAACGACAGTTTGGCCTTATTCACCCCTCCACTTT; CDR3aa: CASSQTTVWPYSPLHF; d_gene: NA; abundance: NA; j_gene: TRBJ1-6; v_gene: TRBV4-2
CDR3nt: TGTGCCAGCAGCATGGGACTAGCGGACTACAATGAGCAGTTCTTC; CDR3aa: CASSMGLADYNEQFF; d_gene: TRBD2; abundance: NA; j_gene: TRBJ2-1; v_gene: TRBV7-9
CDR3nt: TGTGCCACCAGTGACCTCCGGACAGGACATGGGCAGTTCTTC; CDR3aa: CATSDLRTGHGQFF; d_gene: TRBD1; abundance: NA; j_gene: TRBJ2-1; v_gene: TRBV24-1
CDR3nt: TGTGCCAGCAGTTACAAGGGGCAGAGCGGGGAGCTGTTTTTT; CDR3aa: CASSYKGQSGELFF; d_gene: NA; abundance: many; j_gene: TRBJ2-2; v_gene: TRBV6-5
CDR3nt: TGTGCCAGCAGCCTGGGACAGGCACCCTACAATGAGCAGTTCTTC; CDR3aa: CASSLGQAPYNEQFF; d_gene: TRBD1; abundance: once; j_gene: TRBJ2-1; v_gene: TRBV12-3/TRBV12-4
CDR3nt: TGCAGTGCACCGACAGGGGCAAATGGGGAGACCCAGTACTTC; CDR3aa: CSAPTGANGETQYF; d_gene: TRBD1; abundance: few; j_gene: TRBJ2-5; v_gene: TRBV20-1
CDR3nt: TGTGCCAGCAGTTTAGTGGCTCCGCCCTACAATGAGCAGTTCTTC; CDR3aa: CASSLVAPPYNEQFF; d_gene: NA; abundance: NA; j_gene: TRBJ2-1; v_gene: TRBV12-3/TRBV12-4
CDR3nt: TGTGCCAGCAGTTTAACTAGAGAGGTGGAGACCCAGTACTTC; CDR3aa: CASSLTREVETQYF; d_gene: NA; abundance: few; j_gene: TRBJ2-5; v_gene: TRBV28
CDR3nt: TGCAGTGTAGGACTAGGAGGGGTCATGAACACTGAAGCTTTCTTT; CDR3aa: CSVGLGGVMNTEAFF; d_gene: NA; abundance: many; j_gene: TRBJ1-1; v_gene: TRBV20-1
CDR3nt: TGTGCCAGCAGGGGACAGGGAAGGTTAACCGGGGAGCTGTTTTTT; CDR3aa: CASRGQGRLTGELFF; d_gene: TRBD1; abundance: NA; j_gene: TRBJ2-2; v_gene: TRBV6-1
CDR3nt: TGTGCCAGCAGTTGGCTAGCGGGAGGGCGAGGGAATGAGCAGTTCTTC; CDR3aa: CASSWLAGGRGNEQFF; d_gene: TRBD2; abundance: few; j_gene: TRBJ2-1; v_gene: TRBV6-5
CDR3nt: TGTGCCAGCAGAACCGGGACAGGGGGTAACTATGGCTACACCTTC; CDR3aa: CASRTGTGGNYGYTF; d_gene: TRBD1; abundance: NA; j_gene: TRBJ1-2; v_gene: TRBV5-4